The sequence of this T cell receptor beta chain was determined in a study of T cell responses to AZD1222 COVID-19 vaccine. General observations from the study: White British donors predominated, females outnumbered males, and clonal diversity was possibly underestimated. Spike-specific TCR depth and breadth grew after two AZD1222 doses.

Sequencing used immunoSEQ multiplex PCR; TCRdb keeps in-frame clones, though not all of them. The data contain tens of thousands of clones, approximately 88% of them singletons. Regarding this clone: Its antigen remains unknown.

CDR1 and CDR2 from the germline V gene are LNHNV and YYDKDF (reference sequence). The germline V and J ends were trimmed by 7 bases and 7 bases, with 17 bases remaining between them. The CDR3 has 15 residues. The sample here was peripheral blood, taken 28 days after the second AZD1222 dose. The rearrangement uses TRBV15 and TRBJ1-6, with TRBD1 as a possible D gene (5 bases). This clonotype was obtained from an adult who received the AZD1222 COVID-19 vaccine. In DNA form, the CDR3 reads TGTGCCACCAACCACGAGGCAGGGTGGAATTCACCCCTCCACTTT. Its protein is CATNHEAGWNSPLHF. Supplemented by reference TRBV15 and TRBJ1-6, the full variable domain reads DAMVIQNPRYQVTQFGKPVTLSCSQTLNHNVMYWYQQKSSQAPKLLFHYYDKDFNNEADTPDNFQSRRPNTSFCFLDIRSPGLGDTAMYLCATNHEAGWNSPLHFGNGTRLTVT.